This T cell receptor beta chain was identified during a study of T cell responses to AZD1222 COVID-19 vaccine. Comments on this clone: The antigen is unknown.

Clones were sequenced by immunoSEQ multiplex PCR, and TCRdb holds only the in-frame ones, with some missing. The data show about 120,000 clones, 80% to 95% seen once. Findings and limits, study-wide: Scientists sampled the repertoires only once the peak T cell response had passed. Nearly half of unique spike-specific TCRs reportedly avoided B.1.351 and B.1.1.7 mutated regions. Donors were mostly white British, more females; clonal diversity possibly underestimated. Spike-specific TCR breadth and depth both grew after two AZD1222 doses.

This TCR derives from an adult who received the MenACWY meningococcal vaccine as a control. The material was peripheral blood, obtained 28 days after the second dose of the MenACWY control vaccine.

CDR3 coding DNA: TGTGCCAGCACCGGTAGCGGACAGTATCAGCCCCAGCATTTT. Protein product: CASTGSGQYQPQHF. The chain has TRBV6-5 and TRBJ1-5, with D tentatively TRBD1 (6 bases). V lost 7 bases, J lost 5 bases, and 15 bases lay in between. Germline CDR1 is MNHEY and CDR2 is SVGAGI. The CDR3 covers 14 residues.